The 8 T cell receptor beta chains reported below all come from one sample, sequenced in a study of memory CD4+ T cells and cytomegalovirus serostatus. Generated by immunoSEQ multiplex PCR, the TCRdb table keeps only in-frame clones and is missing some. The sample consists of approximately 60,000 clones, about 81% of them appearing once. Single viable CD3+CD4+CD8-CD45RO+ cells were sorted as the memory CD4+ T cells. Sequenced material: memory CD4+ T cells from blood. The receptors shown here come from an adult in good health and CMV-seronegative.

V is TRBV2 and J is TRBJ1-5; 8 positions match TRBD1. Germline loops: CDR1 SNHLY, CDR2 FYNNEI. V lost 5 bases, J lost 7 bases, and 7 bases stayed unmatched. This CDR3 has 14 residues. CDR3 loop: CASSSGGAGQPQHF. The CDR3 DNA follows: TGTGCCAGCAGTTCAGGGGGCGCCGGGCAGCCCCAGCATTTT.

The V gene is TRBV7-9, the J gene TRBJ2-7; 10 bases agree with TRBD1. Unmatched junction bases numbered 11, after V lost 5 bases and J lost 7 bases. Germline loops: CDR1 SEHNR, CDR2 FQNEAQ (reference sequence). The CDR3 extends over 15 amino acids. DNA of the CDR3: TGTGCCAGCAGCCCCGGGGACAGGGGAATGGGTGAGCAGTACTTC. Translation gives CASSPGDRGMGEQYF.

The V and J genes are TRBV7-2 and TRBJ1-2, with a tentative D call TRBD1 (6 bases). Deletions cut 3 bases from V and 7 bases from J, with 12 bases between. The CDR3 spans 13 residues. The germline CDR1 and CDR2 sequences are SGHTA and FQGNSA. The DNA of the CDR3 is TGTGCCAGCAGCTTTCCAGGGGTAGGTGGCTACACCTTC. This sequence encodes CASSFPGVGGYTF.

V and J are TRBV7-2 and TRBJ1-1; D is perhaps TRBD1 (5 bases). The CDR3 is 13 amino acids. The germline CDR1 and CDR2 sequences are SGHTA and FQGNSA. V lost 3 bases, J lost 5 bases, and 10 bases lay in between. CDR3 nucleotides: TGTGCCAGCAGCTTCCAGGGTGAGACTGAAGCTTTCTTT. This encodes CASSFQGETEAFF.

This clone was observed a handful of times. The rearrangement links TRBV5-6 to TRBJ1-2; 8 positions agree with TRBD1. Germline CDR1 SGHDT, CDR2 YYEEEE. V trimming: 4 bases; J trimming: 5 bases; junction bases outside the gene matches: 13. The CDR3 is made up of 16 amino acids. The CDR3 DNA reads TGTGCCAGCAGCCGGGACAGGACCCTCCCCCGGTATGGCTACACCTTC. This gives the protein CASSRDRTLPRYGYTF.

V and J are TRBV5-1 and TRBJ1-1; maybe TRBD1 (5 bases). Germline assignment: CDR1 SGHRS and CDR2 YFSETQ. V lost 4 bases and J lost 5, with 12 bases in between. The CDR3 runs 13 residues. The DNA for the CDR3 is TGCGCCAGCAGCCCCGTGGGGGGAACTGAAGCTTTCTTT. It translates to CASSPVGGTEAFF.

This clone was detected once. The chain joins TRBV27 to TRBJ2-7, with no clear D. The J call is doubtful: the DNA matches TRBJ2-5 better. Germline CDR1 reads MNHEY; CDR2 reads SMNVEV (reference sequence). CDR3 length equals 14 residues. In DNA, the CDR3 is TGTGCCAGCAGTACCCGACGCAGCCAAGAGACCCAGTACTTC. It specifies CASSTRRSQETQYF.

V and J are TRBV5-1 and TRBJ2-7; unclear D gene. The CDR3 is made up of 16 amino acids. Germline V lookup: CDR1 SGHRS, CDR2 YFSETQ. Trimming stripped 4 bases from V and 0 bases from J, with 17 bases between. This CDR3 is CASSPGLSGSSYEQYF. The CDR3 nucleotides are TGCGCCAGCAGCCCCGGGTTGAGTGGAAGCTCCTACGAGCAGTACTTC. The full variable domain, rest sourced from reference TRBV5-1 and TRBJ2-7, is KAGVTQTPRYLIKTRGQQVTLSCSPISGHRSVSWYQQTPGQGLQFLFEYFSETQRNKGNFPGRFSGRQFSNSRSEMNVSTLELGDSALYLCASSPGLSGSSYEQYFGPGTRLTVT.